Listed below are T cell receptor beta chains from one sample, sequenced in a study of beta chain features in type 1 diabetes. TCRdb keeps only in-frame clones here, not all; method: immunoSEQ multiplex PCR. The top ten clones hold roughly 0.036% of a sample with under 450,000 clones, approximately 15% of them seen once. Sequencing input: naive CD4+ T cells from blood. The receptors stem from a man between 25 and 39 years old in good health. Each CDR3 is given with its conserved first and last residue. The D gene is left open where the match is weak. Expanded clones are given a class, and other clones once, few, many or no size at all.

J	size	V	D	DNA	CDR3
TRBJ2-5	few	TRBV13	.	TGTGCCAGCAGCCAGCGGGACAGTTCCATCGCTCAGTACTTC	CASSQRDSSIAQYF
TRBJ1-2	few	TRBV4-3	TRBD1	TGCGCCAGCAGCCCCGGGACAGCTAACTATGGCTACACCTTC	CASSPGTANYGYTF
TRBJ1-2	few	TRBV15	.	TGTGCCACCAGCAGAGATTCGGGGACTGACTATGGCTACACCTTC	CATSRDSGTDYGYTF
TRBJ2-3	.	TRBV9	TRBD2	TGTGCCAGCAGCCCAATCGGACTAGCGGGGGACACAGATACGCAGTATTTT	CASSPIGLAGDTDTQYF
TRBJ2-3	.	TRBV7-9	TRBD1	TGTGCCAGCAGCCTAGAGACAGGGTGGACAGATACGCAGTATTTT	CASSLETGWTDTQYF
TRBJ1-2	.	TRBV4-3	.	TGCGCCAGCTCTACTGGAGGCGGTGGCTACACCTTC	CASSTGGGGYTF
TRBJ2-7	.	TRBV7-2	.	TGTGCCAGCAGCTTCCGGGACACCTCCTACGAGCAGTACTTC	CASSFRDTSYEQYF
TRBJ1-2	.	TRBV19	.	TGTGCCAGTAAGGTCAGGGGAGACTATGGCTACACCTTC	CASKVRGDYGYTF
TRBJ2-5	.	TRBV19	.	TGTGCCAGTAGTACCGCGGTTCAGGGTGAGACCCAGTACTTC	CASSTAVQGETQYF
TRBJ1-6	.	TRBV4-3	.	TGCGCCAGCAGCGCAATAGTACAGGGAGGTTCACCCCTCCACTTT	CASSAIVQGGSPLHF
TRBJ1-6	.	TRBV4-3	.	TGCGCCAGCAGCCAAGGGGAGAGCCGTAATTCACCCCTCCACTTT	CASSQGESRNSPLHF
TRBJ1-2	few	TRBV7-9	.	TGTGCCAGCAGCTTAGCCGACGCAACTAACTATGGCTACACCTTC	CASSLADATNYGYTF
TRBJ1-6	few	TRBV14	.	TGTGCCAGCAGCCAAGCCGGGGGAAATAATTCACCCCTCCACTTT	CASSQAGGNNSPLHF
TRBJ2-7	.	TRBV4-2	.	TGTGCCAGCAGCCAAGATACGCAAGCCCCGGGCGAGCAGTACTTC	CASSQDTQAPGEQYF
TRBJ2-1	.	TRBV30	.	TGTGCCTGGAGTCTTGGGACTTTTCAAACCTACAATGAGCAGTTCTTC	CAWSLGTFQTYNEQFF
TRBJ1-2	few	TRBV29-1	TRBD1	TGCAGCGTTCTACAGGGGAACTATGGCTACACCTTC	CSVLQGNYGYTF
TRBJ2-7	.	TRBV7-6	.	TGTGCCCATGGGGAGCAGGGGAAAATCTACGAGCAGTACTTC	CAHGEQGKIYEQYF
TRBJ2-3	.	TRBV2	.	TGTGCCAGCAGGGGAACAGGGATGAACACAGATACGCAGTATTTT	CASRGTGMNTDTQYF
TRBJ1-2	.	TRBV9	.	TGTGCCAGCAGGAGGGAGAATCTCGCAGGCTACACCTTC	CASRRENLAGYTF
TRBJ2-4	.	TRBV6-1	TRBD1	TGTGCCAGCAGTGTCTCCGGGACAGCGTTCAGCGTCCAAAACATTCAGTACTTC	CASSVSGTAFSVQNIQYF
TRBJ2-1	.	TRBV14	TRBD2	TGTGCCAGCAGCCCGGCTTTATCTAGCGGGAGTGTGAATGAGCAGTTCTTC	CASSPALSSGSVNEQFF
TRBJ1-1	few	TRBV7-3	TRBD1	TGTGCCAGCAGCAGACAGGGAGGCGGTGAAGCTTTCTTT	CASSRQGGGEAFF
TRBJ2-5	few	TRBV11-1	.	TGTGCCAGCAGCCGCGGACTAAAAGAGACCCAGTACTTC	CASSRGLKETQYF
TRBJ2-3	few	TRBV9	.	TGTGCCAGCAGCGTAGTAGCAAATACGCAGTATTTT	CASSVVANTQYF
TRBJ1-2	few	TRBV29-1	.	TGCAGCGTGATGTTGATTAACTATGGCTACACCTTC	CSVMLINYGYTF
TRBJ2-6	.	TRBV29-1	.	TGCAGCGCCGAAGGAAGGGAAGAGCCCTCTGGGGCCAACGTCCTGACTTTC	CSAEGREEPSGANVLTF
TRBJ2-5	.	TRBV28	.	TGTGCCAGCAGGCCCGTCGAATCTAAGACCCAGTACTTC	CASRPVESKTQYF
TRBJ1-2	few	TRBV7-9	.	TGTGCCAGCAGCTTAGCGTCTAACTATGGCTACACCTTC	CASSLASNYGYTF
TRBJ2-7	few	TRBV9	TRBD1	TGTGCCAGCAGCGTAGAGGGACAGTCCTACGAGCAGTACTTC	CASSVEGQSYEQYF
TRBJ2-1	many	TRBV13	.	TGTGCCAGCAGCCCCGGCCAGAGCTCCTACAATGAGCAGTTCTTC	CASSPGQSSYNEQFF
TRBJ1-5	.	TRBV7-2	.	TGTGCCAGCAGAATTGGACAGCATCAGCCCCAGCATTTT	CASRIGQHQPQHF